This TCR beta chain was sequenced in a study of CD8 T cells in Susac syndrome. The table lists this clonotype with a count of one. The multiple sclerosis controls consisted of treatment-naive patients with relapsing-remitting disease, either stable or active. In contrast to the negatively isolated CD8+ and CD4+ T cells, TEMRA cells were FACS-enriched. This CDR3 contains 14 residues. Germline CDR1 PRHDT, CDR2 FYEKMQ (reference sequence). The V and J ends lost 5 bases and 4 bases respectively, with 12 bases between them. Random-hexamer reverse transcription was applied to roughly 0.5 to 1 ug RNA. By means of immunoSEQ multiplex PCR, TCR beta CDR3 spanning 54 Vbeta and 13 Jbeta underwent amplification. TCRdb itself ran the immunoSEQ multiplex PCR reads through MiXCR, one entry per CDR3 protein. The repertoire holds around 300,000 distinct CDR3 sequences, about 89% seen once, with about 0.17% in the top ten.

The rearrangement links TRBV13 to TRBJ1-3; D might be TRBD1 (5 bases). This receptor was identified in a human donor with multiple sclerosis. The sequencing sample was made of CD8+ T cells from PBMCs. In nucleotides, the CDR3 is TGTGCCAGCAGCCCAGGGACCGAAGGAAACACCATATATTTT. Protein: CASSPGTEGNTIYF.